This passage covers 26 T cell receptor beta chains from one sample sequenced in a study of blood T cell repertoires in COVID-19. Clones were read by immunoSEQ multiplex PCR, and TCRdb kept only the in-frame ones, dropping some. The sample records under 80,000 clones, around four fifths being singletons. Sequences were obtained from peripheral blood. These receptors originate from a human donor in a cohort sampled during active COVID-19.

Only a few counts were recorded for this clone. The rearrangement links TRBV11-3 to TRBJ2-7; TRBD2 agrees at 11 bases. Germline-derived CDR1 and CDR2 are SGHNT and YENEEA. This CDR3 spans 16 amino acids. V was clipped by 1 base and J by 2 bases; unmatched bases: 4. CDR3 sequence: CASSLGLAGSTYEQYF. In nucleotides, the CDR3 is TGTGCCAGCAGCTTAGGACTAGCGGGATCAACCTACGAGCAGTACTTC.

The V gene is TRBV7-8, the J gene TRBJ2-7, with 7 bases lining up with TRBD2. Per germline, CDR1 SGHVS and CDR2 FQNEAQ. CDR3 length: 15 amino acids. The junction had 7 bases not matched to a gene; V was cut back by 5 bases and J by 0 bases. As DNA, the CDR3 is TGTGCCAGCAGCCCTCCGGGACTAAGCTCCTACGAGCAGTACTTC. Translation gives CASSPPGLSSYEQYF.

CDR3 in DNA: TGTGCCAGTAGTAAAATGACAGGGGCAGATGAAAAACTGTTTTTT. This sequence encodes CASSKMTGADEKLFF. The V call is TRBV19, the J call TRBJ1-4, with 8 bases lining up with TRBD1. This CDR3 is 15 amino acids long. Germline loops: CDR1 LNHDA, CDR2 SQIVND (reference sequence). J gave up 6 bases and V 4 bases, and 7 bases lay outside the gene matches.

V is TRBV4-3 and J is TRBJ2-7; D might be TRBD2 (6 bases). CDR3 length: 14 amino acids. V lost 2 bases, J lost 4 bases, and 12 bases lay in between. CDR1 and CDR2 from the germline V gene are LGHNA and YSLEER. CDR3 DNA: TGCGCCAGCAGCCAATTTTCCGGGAGTTACGAGCAGTACTTC. Protein: CASSQFSGSYEQYF.

This clone was detected only a few times. The gene calls are TRBV6-2 or TRBV6-3 and TRBJ2-7; 7 nucleotides align to TRBD1. Germline CDR1 and CDR2: MNHEY and SVGEGT. The trim removed 6 bases at V and 5 bases at J, leaving 13 bases unmatched. This CDR3 comprises 15 residues. In DNA form, the CDR3 reads TGTGCCAGCAGCCCCAGGCCCGGACAGGAGAACGAGCAGTACTTC. Its translation is CASSPRPGQENEQYF.

This sequence joins TRBV28 and TRBJ1-1; 10 bases map to TRBD1. V was pared by 6 bases and J by 6 bases, with 10 bases of the junction left unmatched. This CDR3 region has 15 residues. Germline V gives CDR1 MDHEN, CDR2 SYDVKM. As DNA, the CDR3 is TGTGCCAGCAGCACGGGACAGGGGAGAGGAGCTGAAGCTTTCTTT. Protein sequence: CASSTGQGRGAEAFF.

This clone has only a few counts. CDR3 bases: TGTGCCAGCTCACCTCCTTGGGGAGGGACTGAAGCTTTCTTT. Its protein product is CASSPPWGGTEAFF. The gene calls are TRBV18 and TRBJ1-1; D remains unclear. Per germline, CDR1 KGHSH and CDR2 LQKENI. Trimming left V 3 bases short and J 5 bases short, with 13 bases between. There are 14 residues in the CDR3.

The CDR3 loop reads CASSYRTSGFDEQFF. CDR3 coding DNA: TGTGCCAGCAGTTACAGGACTAGCGGGTTTGATGAGCAGTTCTTC. The gene calls are TRBV6-2 or TRBV6-3 and TRBJ2-1; 11 bases fit TRBD2. This CDR3 has 15 residues. The V and J ends lost 2 bases and 8 bases, in that order; junction bases with no gene match: 5. Germline CDR1 reads MNHEY; CDR2 reads SVGEGT.

The CDR3 is CAISWGPSAEAFF. Written as DNA, the CDR3 is TGTGCCATCAGTTGGGGCCCCAGTGCTGAAGCTTTCTTT. This rearrangement joins TRBV10-3 to TRBJ1-1, with a weak D call TRBD1 (5 bases). This CDR3 contains 13 residues. V lost 5 bases and J 6 bases, leaving 13 bases between the germline ends. Germline loops: CDR1 ENHRY, CDR2 SYGVKD.

Only a few counts were recorded for this clone. The rearrangement links TRBV2 to TRBJ1-1; possibly TRBD1 for D (6 bases). V lost 0 bases and J 3 bases, leaving 11 bases between the germline ends. The CDR3 totals 15 residues. Germline V gene data show CDR1 as SNHLY and CDR2 as FYNNEI. The CDR3 coding sequence is TGTGCCAGCAGTGAAGCGCGGGGGGCGCACACTGAAGCTTTCTTT. As protein: CASSEARGAHTEAFF.

The chain combines TRBV7-6 with TRBJ1-1; 7 bases are shared with TRBD1. Germline CDR1 and CDR2: SGHVS and FNYEAQ. V lost 5 bases, J lost 1 base, and 1 base stayed unmatched. The CDR3 is 13 amino acids. The CDR3 here is CASSQGGNTEAFF. The CDR3 region has the DNA TGTGCCAGCAGCCAGGGGGGGAACACTGAAGCTTTCTTT.

The rearrangement joins TRBV7-2 to TRBJ2-7; TRBD2 agrees at 9 bases. Unmatched junction bases numbered 6, after V lost 0 bases and J lost 6 bases. Germline loops: CDR1 SGHTA, CDR2 FQGNSA. The CDR3 has 15 amino acids. The CDR3 sequence: CASSLASGSGGEQYF. Written as DNA, the CDR3 is TGTGCCAGCAGCTTAGCCAGTGGTAGCGGGGGCGAGCAGTACTTC.

This rearrangement joins TRBV6-4 to TRBJ2-1; 10 bases agree with TRBD2. V trimming: 3 bases; J trimming: 8 bases; junction bases outside the gene matches: 7. CDR1 and CDR2 (germline): MRHNA, SNTAGT. The CDR3 has 15 residues. The CDR3 sequence: CASSDRGLALDEQFF. CDR3 DNA sequence: TGTGCCAGCAGTGATAGGGGACTAGCGCTAGATGAGCAGTTCTTC.

The chain links TRBV9 to TRBJ1-5; D is uncertain. The CDR3 length is 16 residues. Trimming left V 4 bases short and J 7 bases short, with 21 bases between. CDR1 is SGDLS and CDR2 is YYNGEE in the germline V gene. CDR3 DNA: TGTGCCAGCAGCACCCTTGAGTCCTCCTATCCCCAGCCCCAGCATTTT. Translating it yields CASSTLESSYPQPQHF.

The V and J genes are TRBV12-2 and TRBJ1-2. TRBV12-2 is listed as a pseudogene. The length of the CDR3 is 14 residues. The CDR3 reads CASRPKEGLWGYTF. DNA of the CDR3: TGTGCAAGTCGCCCTAAAGAGGGTTTATGGGGCTACACCTTC.

The V call is TRBV28, the J call TRBJ2-6; D not resolved. The V gene's germline CDR1 is MDHEN and CDR2 SYDVKM. This CDR3 has 16 amino acids. V was pared by 5 bases and J by 0 bases, with 11 bases between. The CDR3 loop reads CASSIQRPSGANVLTF. The CDR3 DNA reads as TGTGCCAGCAGTATACAGAGACCCTCTGGGGCCAACGTCCTGACTTTC. Full variable domain (rest looked up from reference TRBV28 and TRBJ2-6): DVKVTQSSRYLVKRTGEKVFLECVQDMDHENMFWYRQDPGLGLRLIYFSYDVKMKEKGDIPEGYSVSREKKERFSLILESASTNQTSMYLCASSIQRPSGANVLTFGAGSRLTVL.

This clone was observed a handful of times. This chain joins TRBV6-2 or TRBV6-3 and TRBJ2-7; 9 bases are a match to TRBD2. The CDR3 has 15 residues. Germline assignment: CDR1 MNHEY and CDR2 SVGEGT. Trimming took 6 bases from V and 6 from J; bases not matched to a gene: 12. As DNA, the CDR3 is TGTGCCAGCAGCGCCTCGGGACTAGCTGTCTCCGAGCAGTACTTC. Translation: CASSASGLAVSEQYF.

The chain carries TRBV7-2 and TRBJ1-2; 7 bases are a match to TRBD1. Trimming cost V 5 bases and J 5 bases; bases outside gene matches: 11. The length of the CDR3 is 15 residues. Germline CDR1 is SGHTA and CDR2 is FQGNSA. The chain's CDR3 is CASSPDRTGRYGYTF. CDR3 in DNA: TGTGCCAGCAGCCCAGACCGGACAGGCCGGTATGGCTACACCTTC.

The chain carries TRBV6-5 and TRBJ1-5; the match to TRBD1 covers 7 bases. CDR1 is MNHEY and CDR2 is SVGAGI in the germline V gene. V shed 7 bases, J shed 3 bases, and the junction held 9 bases outside the gene matches. This CDR3 comprises 15 residues. This chain's CDR3 is CASIPTGRYNQPQHF. CDR3 in DNA: TGTGCCAGCATTCCGACAGGGAGGTACAATCAGCCCCAGCATTTT.

This clone has just one count. V gene TRBV6-1 combines with J gene TRBJ2-7; the match to TRBD2 covers 7 bases. The CDR3 loop spans 16 amino acids. Per the germline V gene, CDR1 is MNHNS and CDR2 is SASEGT. V was clipped by 1 base and J by 2 bases; unmatched bases: 8. Here the CDR3 reads CASSEGLAGGAYEQYF. In DNA form, the CDR3 reads TGTGCCAGCAGTGAAGGATTAGCGGGCGGAGCCTACGAGCAGTACTTC.

The chain links TRBV7-2 to TRBJ1-2; 10 bases match TRBD1. This CDR3 spans 14 amino acids. The ends lost 5 bases at V and 4 bases at J; junction bases unmatched: 4. Germline V lookup: CDR1 SGHTA, CDR2 FQGNSA. The CDR3 coding sequence is TGTGCCAGCAGCCCGGGACAGGGGCGCTATGGCTACACCTTC. It codes for CASSPGQGRYGYTF.

This clone turned up a few times. The chain is built from TRBV10-3 and TRBJ2-7; D may be TRBD1 (6 bases). Trimming shortened V by 6 bases and J by 4 bases, and 13 bases separated the two germline ends. The CDR3 is 13 amino acids. Germline V CDR1 and CDR2: ENHRY, SYGVKD. CDR3 nucleotide sequence: TGTGCCATCAGAGAACAGGGATATTACGAGCAGTACTTC. It codes for CAIREQGYYEQYF.

V is TRBV2 and J is TRBJ2-7, with TRBD2 matching 10 bases. This CDR3 spans 13 amino acids. Per the germline V gene, CDR1 is SNHLY and CDR2 is FYNNEI. With 8 bases clipped from V and 2 bases from J, the junction kept 3 bases outside the gene matches. The CDR3: CASQREGAYEQYF. In nucleotides, the CDR3 is TGTGCCAGCCAGCGGGAGGGGGCCTACGAGCAGTACTTC.

The CDR3 nucleotides read TGTGCCAGCAGCTCTGGGCTTTATGAGGAGGGCACAGATACGCAGTATTTT. Protein sequence: CASSSGLYEEGTDTQYF. The J gene is TRBJ2-3, the V gene TRBV7-9, with D possibly TRBD2 on 5 matching bases. The CDR3 contains 17 residues. Germline CDR1 and CDR2: SEHNR and FQNEAQ (reference sequence). The V gene lost 4 bases and the J gene lost 1 base, with 18 bases spanning the gap.

The chain combines TRBV5-1 with TRBJ1-4; TRBD1 might be the D (5 bases). The germline V gene has CDR1 SGHRS and CDR2 YFSETQ. This CDR3 spans 17 amino acids. Deletions cut 2 bases from V and 0 bases from J, with 14 bases between. The CDR3 DNA is TGCGCCAGCAGCTTTGGGGCAGGATTCTCAACTAATGAAAAACTGTTTTTT. It yields the protein CASSFGAGFSTNEKLFF.

This sequence joins TRBV4-2 and TRBJ2-7; a weak D match, TRBD2 (6 bases). V was cut by 0 bases and J by 0 bases, with 9 bases left in between. Germline V lookup: CDR1 LGHNA, CDR2 YNFKEQ. The CDR3 has 15 amino acids. DNA for the CDR3: TGTGCCAGCAGCCAAGAGGCCGGGAGCTCCTACGAGCAGTACTTC. This translates into CASSQEAGSSYEQYF.